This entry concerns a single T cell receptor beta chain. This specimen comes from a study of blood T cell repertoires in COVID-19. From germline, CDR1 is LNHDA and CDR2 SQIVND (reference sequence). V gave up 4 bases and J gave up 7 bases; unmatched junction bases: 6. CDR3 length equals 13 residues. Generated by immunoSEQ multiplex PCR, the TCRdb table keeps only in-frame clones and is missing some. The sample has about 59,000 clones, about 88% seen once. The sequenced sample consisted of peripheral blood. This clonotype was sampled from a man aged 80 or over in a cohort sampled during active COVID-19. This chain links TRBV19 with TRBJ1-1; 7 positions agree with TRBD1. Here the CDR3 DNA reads TGTGCCAGTAGTAGGCAGGGGGTAGGTGAAGCTTTCTTT. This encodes CASSRQGVGEAFF.